The sequence of this TCR beta chain was determined in a study of T cells in localized non-small cell lung cancer. Broader study findings: Uninvolved adjacent lung showed peak T cell clonality, exceeding tumor.

Trimming cost V 2 bases and J 6 bases; bases outside gene matches: 4. Germline V CDR1 and CDR2: SGDLS, YYNGEE. This CDR3 comprises 15 residues. Sequencing used immunoSEQ multiplex PCR; TCRdb keeps in-frame clones, though not all of them. The sample lists roughly 76,000 clones, around 80% occurring once. With regard to this clone: Its target is unknown.

Sequenced here: PBMCs, sampled before any cancer treatment. The gene calls are TRBV9 and TRBJ2-1, with 11 bases lining up with TRBD2. The receptor was derived from a man aged 35 to 70 with stage II squamous cell lung carcinoma. This chain's CDR3 is CASSVGTSGRNEQFF. The CDR3 region has the DNA TGTGCCAGCAGCGTCGGGACTAGCGGACGCAATGAGCAGTTCTTC.